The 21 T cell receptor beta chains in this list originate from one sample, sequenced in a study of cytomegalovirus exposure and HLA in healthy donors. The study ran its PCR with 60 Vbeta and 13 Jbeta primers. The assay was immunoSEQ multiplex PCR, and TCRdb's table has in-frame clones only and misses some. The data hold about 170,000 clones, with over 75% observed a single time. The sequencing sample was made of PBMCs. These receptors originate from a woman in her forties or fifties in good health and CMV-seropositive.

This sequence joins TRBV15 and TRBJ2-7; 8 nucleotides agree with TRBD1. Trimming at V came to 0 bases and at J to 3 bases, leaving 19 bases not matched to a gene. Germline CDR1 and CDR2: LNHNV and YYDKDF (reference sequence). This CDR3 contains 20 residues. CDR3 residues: CATSRDARYHGQGGRYEQYF. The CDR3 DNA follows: TGTGCCACCAGCAGAGATGCGAGATATCACGGACAGGGAGGACGCTACGAGCAGTACTTC.

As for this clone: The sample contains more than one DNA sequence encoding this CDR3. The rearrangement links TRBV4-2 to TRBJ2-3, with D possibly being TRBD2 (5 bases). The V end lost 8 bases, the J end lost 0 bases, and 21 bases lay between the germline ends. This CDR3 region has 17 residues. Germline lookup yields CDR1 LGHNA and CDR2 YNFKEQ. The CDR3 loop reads CASGPRAGVGSTDTQYF. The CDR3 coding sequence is TGTGCCAGCGGCCCGCGGGCCGGTGTTGGCAGCACAGATACGCAGTATTTT.

The CDR3 DNA reads as TGTGCCAGCAGCTTACTTAGGTTAGCGGGAGGTAATGAGCAGTTCTTC. Amino acid sequence: CASSLLRLAGGNEQFF. The J gene is TRBJ2-1, the V gene TRBV7-9, with 10 bases fitting TRBD2. CDR1 is SEHNR and CDR2 is FQNEAQ in the germline V gene (reference sequence). The CDR3 sequence is 16 residues long. The ends lost 2 bases at V and 7 bases at J; junction bases unmatched: 8.

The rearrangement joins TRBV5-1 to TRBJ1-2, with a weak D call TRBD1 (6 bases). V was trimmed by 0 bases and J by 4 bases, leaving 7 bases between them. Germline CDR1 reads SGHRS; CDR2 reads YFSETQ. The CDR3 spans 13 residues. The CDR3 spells CASSLDRVYGYTF. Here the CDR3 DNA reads TGCGCCAGCAGCTTGGACAGGGTCTATGGCTACACCTTC.

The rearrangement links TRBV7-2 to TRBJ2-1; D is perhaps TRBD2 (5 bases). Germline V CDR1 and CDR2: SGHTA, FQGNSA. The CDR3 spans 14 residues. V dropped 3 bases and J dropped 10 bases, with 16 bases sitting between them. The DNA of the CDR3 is TGTGCCAGCAGCTTTGGCCCCGCGCCGGGGGAGCAGTTCTTC. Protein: CASSFGPAPGEQFF.

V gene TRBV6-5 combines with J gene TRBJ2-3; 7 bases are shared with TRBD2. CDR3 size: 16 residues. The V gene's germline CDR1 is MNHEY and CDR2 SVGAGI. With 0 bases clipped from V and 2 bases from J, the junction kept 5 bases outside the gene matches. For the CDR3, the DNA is TGTGCCAGCAGTTACTCGGGAGGGTCGCCCACAGATACGCAGTATTTT. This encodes CASSYSGGSPTDTQYF.

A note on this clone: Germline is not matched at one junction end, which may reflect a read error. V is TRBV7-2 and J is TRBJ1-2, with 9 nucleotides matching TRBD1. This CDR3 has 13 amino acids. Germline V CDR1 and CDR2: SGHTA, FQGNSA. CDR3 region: CASSPGQGLGRSF. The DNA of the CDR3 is TGTGCCAGCAGCCCCGGACAGGGGCTCGGTCGCTCCTTC.

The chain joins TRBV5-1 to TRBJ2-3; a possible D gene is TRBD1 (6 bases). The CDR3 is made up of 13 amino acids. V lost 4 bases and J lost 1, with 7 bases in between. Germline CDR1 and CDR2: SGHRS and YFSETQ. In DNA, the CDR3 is TGCGCCAGCAGCCGGACAGGCACAGATACGCAGTATTTT. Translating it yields CASSRTGTDTQYF.

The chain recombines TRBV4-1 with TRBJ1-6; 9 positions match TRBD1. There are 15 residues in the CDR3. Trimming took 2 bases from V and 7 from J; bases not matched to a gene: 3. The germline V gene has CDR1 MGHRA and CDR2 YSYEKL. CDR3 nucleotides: TGCGCCAGCAGCCAAAAACAGGGGGCAAATTCACCCCTCCACTTT. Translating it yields CASSQKQGANSPLHF.

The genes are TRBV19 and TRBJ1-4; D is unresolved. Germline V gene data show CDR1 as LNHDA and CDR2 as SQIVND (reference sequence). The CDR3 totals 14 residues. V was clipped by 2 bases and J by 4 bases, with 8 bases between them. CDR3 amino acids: CASSIRRSNEKLFF. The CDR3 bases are TGTGCCAGTAGTATAAGGCGGAGTAATGAAAAACTGTTTTTT.

The DNA for the CDR3 is TGCGCCAGCAGCTTGGCCGGAGGGTGGGAGACCCAGTACTTC. It is translated as CASSLAGGWETQYF. The chain couples TRBV5-1 to TRBJ2-5; TRBD2 is a possible D gene (6 bases). Per the germline V gene, CDR1 is SGHRS and CDR2 is YFSETQ. The CDR3 runs 14 residues. V dropped 0 bases and J dropped 5 bases, with 11 bases sitting between them.

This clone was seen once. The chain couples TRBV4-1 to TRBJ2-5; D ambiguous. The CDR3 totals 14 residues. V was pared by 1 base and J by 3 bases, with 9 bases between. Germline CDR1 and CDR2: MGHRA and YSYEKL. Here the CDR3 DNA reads TGCGCCAGCAGCCAAGTTGAATTAGAAGAGACCCAGTACTTC. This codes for CASSQVELEETQYF.

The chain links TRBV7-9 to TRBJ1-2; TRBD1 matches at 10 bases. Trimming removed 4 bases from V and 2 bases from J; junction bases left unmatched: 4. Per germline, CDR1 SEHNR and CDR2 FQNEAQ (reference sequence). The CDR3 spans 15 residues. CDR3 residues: CASSSGQGINYGYTF. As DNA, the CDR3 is TGTGCCAGCAGCTCGGGACAGGGGATAAACTATGGCTACACCTTC.

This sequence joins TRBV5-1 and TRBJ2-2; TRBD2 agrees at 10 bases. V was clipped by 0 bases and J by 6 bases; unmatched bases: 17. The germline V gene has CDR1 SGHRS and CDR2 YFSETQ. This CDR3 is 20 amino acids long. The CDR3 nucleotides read TGCGCCAGCAGCTTGGTGGGGCAGACCAGGAGCGGGAGGGCCGCCGGGGAGCTGTTTTTT. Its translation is CASSLVGQTRSGRAAGELFF. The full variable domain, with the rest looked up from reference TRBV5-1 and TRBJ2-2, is KAGVTQTPRYLIKTRGQQVTLSCSPISGHRSVSWYQQTPGQGLQFLFEYFSETQRNKGNFPGRFSGRQFSNSRSEMNVSTLELGDSALYLCASSLVGQTRSGRAAGELFFGEGSRLTVL.

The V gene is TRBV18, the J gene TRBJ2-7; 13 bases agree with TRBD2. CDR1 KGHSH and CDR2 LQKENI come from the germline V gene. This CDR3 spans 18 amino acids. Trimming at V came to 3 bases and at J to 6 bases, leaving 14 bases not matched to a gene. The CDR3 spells CASSPLSGTSGTPGEQYF. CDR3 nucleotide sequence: TGTGCCAGCTCACCGCTCTCAGGGACTAGCGGGACCCCCGGCGAGCAGTACTTC.

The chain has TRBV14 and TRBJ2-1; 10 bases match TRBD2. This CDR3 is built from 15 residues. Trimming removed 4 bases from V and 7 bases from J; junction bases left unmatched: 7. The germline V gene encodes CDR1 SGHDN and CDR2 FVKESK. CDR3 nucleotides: TGTGCCAGCAGCCGTAAAGCGGGAGGGCAAAATGAGCAGTTCTTC. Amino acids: CASSRKAGGQNEQFF.

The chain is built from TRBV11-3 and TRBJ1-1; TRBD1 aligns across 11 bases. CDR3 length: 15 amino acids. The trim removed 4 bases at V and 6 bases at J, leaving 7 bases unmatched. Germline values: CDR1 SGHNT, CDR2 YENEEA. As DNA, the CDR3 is TGTGCCAGCAGCTCCCACCCGGGACAGGGGGCTGAAGCTTTCTTT. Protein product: CASSSHPGQGAEAFF.

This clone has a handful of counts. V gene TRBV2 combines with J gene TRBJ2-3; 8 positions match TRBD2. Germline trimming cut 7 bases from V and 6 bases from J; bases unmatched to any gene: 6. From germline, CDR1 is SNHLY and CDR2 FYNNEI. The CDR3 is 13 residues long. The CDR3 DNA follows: TGTGCCAGCACGGCGGGGGGAGCGGATACGCAGTATTTT. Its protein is CASTAGGADTQYF.

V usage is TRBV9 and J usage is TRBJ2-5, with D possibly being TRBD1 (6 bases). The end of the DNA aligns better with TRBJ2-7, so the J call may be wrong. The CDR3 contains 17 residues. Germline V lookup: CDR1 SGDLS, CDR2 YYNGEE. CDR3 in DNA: TGTGCCAGCAGCGTAGGGGGGCAGGGGACCTCTTGGGACGAGCAGTACTTC. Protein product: CASSVGGQGTSWDEQYF.

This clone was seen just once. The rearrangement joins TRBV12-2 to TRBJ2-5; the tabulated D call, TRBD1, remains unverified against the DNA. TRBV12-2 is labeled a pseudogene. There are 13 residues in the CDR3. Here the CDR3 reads CASRLPTDKTQYF. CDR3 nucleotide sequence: TGTGCAAGTCGCTTACCCACGGACAAGACCCAGTACTTC.

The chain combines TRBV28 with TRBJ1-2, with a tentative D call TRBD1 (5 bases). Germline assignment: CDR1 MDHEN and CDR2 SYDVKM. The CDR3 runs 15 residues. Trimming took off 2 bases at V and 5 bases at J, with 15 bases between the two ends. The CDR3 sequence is CASSLGAKFLYGYTF. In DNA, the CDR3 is TGTGCCAGCAGTTTAGGGGCTAAATTTCTTTATGGCTACACCTTC.